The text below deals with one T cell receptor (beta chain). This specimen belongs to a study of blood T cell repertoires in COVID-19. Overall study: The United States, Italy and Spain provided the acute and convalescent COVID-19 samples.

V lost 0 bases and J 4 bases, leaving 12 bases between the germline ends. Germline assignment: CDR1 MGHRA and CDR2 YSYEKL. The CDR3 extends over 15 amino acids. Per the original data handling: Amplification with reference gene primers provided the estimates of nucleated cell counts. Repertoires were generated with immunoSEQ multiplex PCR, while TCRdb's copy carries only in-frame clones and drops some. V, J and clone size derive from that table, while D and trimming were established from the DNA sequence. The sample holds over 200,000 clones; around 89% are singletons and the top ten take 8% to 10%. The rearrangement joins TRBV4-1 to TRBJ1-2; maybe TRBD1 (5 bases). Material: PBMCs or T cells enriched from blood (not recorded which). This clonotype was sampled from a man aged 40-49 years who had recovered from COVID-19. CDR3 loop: CASSQDQLRVYGYTF. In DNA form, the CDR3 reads TGCGCCAGCAGCCAAGATCAGCTCAGGGTCTATGGCTACACCTTC.